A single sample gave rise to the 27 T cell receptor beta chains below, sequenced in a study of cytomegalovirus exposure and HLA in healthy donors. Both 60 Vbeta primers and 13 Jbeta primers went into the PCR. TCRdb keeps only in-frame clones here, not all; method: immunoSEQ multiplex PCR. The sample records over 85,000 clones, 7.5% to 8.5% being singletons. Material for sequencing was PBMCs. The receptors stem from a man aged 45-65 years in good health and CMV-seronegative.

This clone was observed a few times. This CDR3 is CASSLGDTSMNTEAFF. In nucleotides, the CDR3 is TGTGCCAGCAGCTTGGGGGACACGAGCATGAACACTGAAGCTTTCTTT. The chain carries TRBV5-6 and TRBJ1-1; D is perhaps TRBD1 (6 bases). Germline V lookup: CDR1 SGHDT, CDR2 YYEEEE. This CDR3 has 16 amino acids. Deletions cut 0 bases from V and 0 bases from J, with 12 bases between.

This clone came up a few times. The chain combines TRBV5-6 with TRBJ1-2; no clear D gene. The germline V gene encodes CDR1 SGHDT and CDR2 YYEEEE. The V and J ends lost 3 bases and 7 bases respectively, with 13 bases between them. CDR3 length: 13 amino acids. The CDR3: CASSSDQRGGYTF. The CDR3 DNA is TGTGCCAGCAGCTCGGATCAGCGGGGTGGCTACACCTTC. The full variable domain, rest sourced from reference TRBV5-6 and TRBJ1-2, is DAGVTQSPTHLIKTRGQQVTLRCSPKSGHDTVSWYQQALGQGPQFIFQYYEEEERQRGNFPDRFSGHQFPNYSSELNVNALLLGDSALYLCASSSDQRGGYTFGSGTRLTVV.

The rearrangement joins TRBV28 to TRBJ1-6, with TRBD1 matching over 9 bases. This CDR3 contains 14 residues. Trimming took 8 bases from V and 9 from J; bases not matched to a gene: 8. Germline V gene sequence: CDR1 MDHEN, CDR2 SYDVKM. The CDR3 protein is CASGEGTGSSPLHF. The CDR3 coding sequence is TGTGCCAGCGGAGAAGGGACAGGGAGTTCACCCCTCCACTTT. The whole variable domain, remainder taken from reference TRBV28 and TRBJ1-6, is DVKVTQSSRYLVKRTGEKVFLECVQDMDHENMFWYRQDPGLGLRLIYFSYDVKMKEKGDIPEGYSVSREKKERFSLILESASTNQTSMYLCASGEGTGSSPLHFGNGTRLTVT.

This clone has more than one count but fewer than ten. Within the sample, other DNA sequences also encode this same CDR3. The CDR3 DNA is TGTGCCAGCAGCCGTCGCCGGGGTACTAGCACAGATACGCAGTATTTT. Protein: CASSRRRGTSTDTQYF. The genes are TRBV4-2 and TRBJ2-3, with D possibly being TRBD2 (5 bases). V lost 4 bases and J 0 bases, leaving 14 bases between the germline ends. CDR3 size: 16 residues. In germline, CDR1 is LGHNA, CDR2 YNFKEQ.

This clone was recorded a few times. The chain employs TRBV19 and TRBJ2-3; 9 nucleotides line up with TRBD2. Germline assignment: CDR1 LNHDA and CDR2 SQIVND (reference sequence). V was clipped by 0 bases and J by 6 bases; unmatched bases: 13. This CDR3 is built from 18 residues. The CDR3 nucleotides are TGTGCCAGTAGTATAGATCTGCCCAGCGGGGGGACAAGGGATACGCAGTATTTT. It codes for CASSIDLPSGGTRDTQYF. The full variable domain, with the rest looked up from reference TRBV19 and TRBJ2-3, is DGGITQSPKYLFRKEGQNVTLSCEQNLNHDAMYWYRQDPGQGLRLIYYSQIVNDFQKGDIAEGYSVSREKKESFPLTVTSAQKNPTAFYLCASSIDLPSGGTRDTQYFGPGTRLTVL.

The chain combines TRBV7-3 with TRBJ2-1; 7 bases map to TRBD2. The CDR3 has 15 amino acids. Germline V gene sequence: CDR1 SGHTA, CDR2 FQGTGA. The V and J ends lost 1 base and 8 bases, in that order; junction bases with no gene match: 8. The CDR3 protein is CASSLRGRARDEQFF. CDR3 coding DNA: TGTGCCAGCAGCTTAAGGGGGAGGGCCCGGGATGAGCAGTTCTTC.

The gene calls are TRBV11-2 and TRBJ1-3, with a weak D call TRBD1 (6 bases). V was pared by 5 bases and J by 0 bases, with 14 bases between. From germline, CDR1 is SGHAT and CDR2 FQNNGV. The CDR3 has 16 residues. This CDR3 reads CASSVNRASSGNTIYF. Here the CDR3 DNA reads TGTGCCAGCAGCGTAAACAGGGCCAGCTCTGGAAACACCATATATTTT.

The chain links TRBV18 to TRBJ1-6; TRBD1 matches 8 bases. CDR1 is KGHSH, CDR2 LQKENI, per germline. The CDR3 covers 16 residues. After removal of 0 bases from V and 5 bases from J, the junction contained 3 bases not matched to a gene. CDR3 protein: CASSPPQGVHNSPLHF. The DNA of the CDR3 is TGTGCCAGCTCACCACCACAGGGGGTCCATAATTCACCCCTCCACTTT.

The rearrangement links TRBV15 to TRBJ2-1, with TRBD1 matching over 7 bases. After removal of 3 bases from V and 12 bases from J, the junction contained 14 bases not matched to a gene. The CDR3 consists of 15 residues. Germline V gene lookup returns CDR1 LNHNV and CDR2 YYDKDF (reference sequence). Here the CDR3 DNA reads TGTGCCACCAGCAGTAACAGGGGTTTAGAGGCGAGGCAGTTCTTC. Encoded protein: CATSSNRGLEARQFF.

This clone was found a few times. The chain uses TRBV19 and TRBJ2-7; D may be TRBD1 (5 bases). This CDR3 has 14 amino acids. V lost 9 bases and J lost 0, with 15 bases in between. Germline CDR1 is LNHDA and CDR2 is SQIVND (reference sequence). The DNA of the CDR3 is TGTGCCAGCTCCGAAGGGGCTGACTCCTACGAGCAGTACTTC. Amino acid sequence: CASSEGADSYEQYF.

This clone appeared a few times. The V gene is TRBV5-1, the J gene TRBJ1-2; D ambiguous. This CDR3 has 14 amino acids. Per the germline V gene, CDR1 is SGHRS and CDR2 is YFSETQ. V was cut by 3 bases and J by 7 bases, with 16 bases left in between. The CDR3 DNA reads TGCGCCAGCAGCTCCTACCCCGAGTCCCCTGGCTACACCTTC. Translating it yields CASSSYPESPGYTF. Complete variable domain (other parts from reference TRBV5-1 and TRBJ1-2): KAGVTQTPRYLIKTRGQQVTLSCSPISGHRSVSWYQQTPGQGLQFLFEYFSETQRNKGNFPGRFSGRQFSNSRSEMNVSTLELGDSALYLCASSSYPESPGYTFGSGTRLTVV.

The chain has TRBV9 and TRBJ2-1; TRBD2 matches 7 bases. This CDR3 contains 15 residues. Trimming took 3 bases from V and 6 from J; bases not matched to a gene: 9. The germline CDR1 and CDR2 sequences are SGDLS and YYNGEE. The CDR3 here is CASSGELAFFNEQFF. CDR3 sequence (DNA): TGTGCCAGCAGCGGGGAACTAGCGTTTTTCAATGAGCAGTTCTTC.

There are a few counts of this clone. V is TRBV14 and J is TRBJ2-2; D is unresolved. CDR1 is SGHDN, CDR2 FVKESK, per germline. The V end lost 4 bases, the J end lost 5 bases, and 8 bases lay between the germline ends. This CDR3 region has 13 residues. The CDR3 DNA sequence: TGTGCCAGCAGCCCCCGCCGGACCGGGGAGCTGTTTTTT. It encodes CASSPRRTGELFF. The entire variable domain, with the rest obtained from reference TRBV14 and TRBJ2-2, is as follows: EAGVTQFPSHSVIEKGQTVTLRCDPISGHDNLYWYRRVMGKEIKFLLHFVKESKQDESGMPNNRFLAERTGGTYSTLKVQPAELEDSGVYFCASSPRRTGELFFGEGSRLTVL.

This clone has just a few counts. CDR3 DNA sequence: TGTGCCAGCAGCCAGATCGGCAGCGGGAGTTTCTTCATTTTCGATGAGCAGTTCTTC. This codes for CASSQIGSGSFFIFDEQFF. The chain carries TRBV7-9 and TRBJ2-1; 8 bases are a match to TRBD2. This CDR3 region has 19 residues. Germline loops: CDR1 SEHNR, CDR2 FQNEAQ (reference sequence). With V trimmed by 5 bases and J by 8 bases, 23 bases remained unmatched.

The CDR3 loop reads CASSDQTGPNQPQHF. The CDR3 nucleotides read TGTGCCAGCAGTGATCAGACAGGGCCCAATCAGCCCCAGCATTTT. V gene TRBV6-1 combines with J gene TRBJ1-5; 7 bases are shared with TRBD1. J was trimmed by 3 bases and V by 3 bases; bases with no gene match: 5. Germline V gene sequence: CDR1 MNHNS, CDR2 SASEGT. The CDR3 spans 15 residues.

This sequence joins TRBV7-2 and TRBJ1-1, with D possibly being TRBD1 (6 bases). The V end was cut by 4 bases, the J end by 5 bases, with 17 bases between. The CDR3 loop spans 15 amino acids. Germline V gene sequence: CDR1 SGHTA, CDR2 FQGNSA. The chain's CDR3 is CASSSKTGGWTEAFF. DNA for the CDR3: TGTGCCAGCAGCTCAAAGACGGGGGGCTGGACTGAAGCTTTCTTT.

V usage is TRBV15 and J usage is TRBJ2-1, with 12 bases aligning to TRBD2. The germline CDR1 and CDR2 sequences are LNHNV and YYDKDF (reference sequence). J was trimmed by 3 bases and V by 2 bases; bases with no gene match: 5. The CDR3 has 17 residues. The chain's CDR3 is CATSRSVLAGGYNEQFF. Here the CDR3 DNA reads TGTGCCACCAGCAGATCTGTACTAGCGGGGGGCTACAATGAGCAGTTCTTC.

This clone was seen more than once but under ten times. The CDR3 reads CASSPGQSNEKLFF. The CDR3 nucleotides are TGTGCCAGCTCCCCGGGACAGTCTAATGAAAAACTGTTTTTT. The chain employs TRBV18 and TRBJ1-4; 7 bases fit TRBD1. CDR1 is KGHSH, CDR2 LQKENI, per germline. V dropped 6 bases and J dropped 3; count of bases not matched to a gene: 4. The CDR3 loop spans 14 amino acids. The entire variable domain, with the rest obtained from reference TRBV18 and TRBJ1-4, is as follows: NAGVMQNPRHLVRRRGQEARLRCSPMKGHSHVYWYRQLPEEGLKFMVYLQKENIIDESGMPKERFSAEFPKEGPSILRIQQVVRGDSAAYFCASSPGQSNEKLFFGSGTQLSVL.

As DNA, the CDR3 is TGTGCCAGCAGTTCTCATGGACAGGGTAAATACGAGCAGTACTTC. Translated, it gives CASSSHGQGKYEQYF. The rearrangement joins TRBV27 to TRBJ2-5, with 8 nucleotides matching TRBD1. Gene TRBJ2-7 matches the end of the DNA better, so the J call may be wrong. The germline V gene encodes CDR1 MNHEY and CDR2 SMNVEV (reference sequence). The CDR3 has 15 amino acids.

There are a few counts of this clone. The CDR3 nucleotides read TGTGCCAGCAGCAAATTTGGAACAGGGGTCAACGAGCAGTACTTC. It yields the protein CASSKFGTGVNEQYF. The V and J genes are TRBV21-1 and TRBJ2-7; the table assigns TRBD1, which was not confirmed against the DNA. TRBV21-1 is assigned pseudogene status. The CDR3 spans 15 residues.

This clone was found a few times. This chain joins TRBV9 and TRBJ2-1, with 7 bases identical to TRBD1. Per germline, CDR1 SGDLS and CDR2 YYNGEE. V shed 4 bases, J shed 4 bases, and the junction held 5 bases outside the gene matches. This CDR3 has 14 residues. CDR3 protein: CASSPRGQYNEQFF. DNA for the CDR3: TGTGCCAGCAGCCCCCGGGGACAGTACAATGAGCAGTTCTTC.

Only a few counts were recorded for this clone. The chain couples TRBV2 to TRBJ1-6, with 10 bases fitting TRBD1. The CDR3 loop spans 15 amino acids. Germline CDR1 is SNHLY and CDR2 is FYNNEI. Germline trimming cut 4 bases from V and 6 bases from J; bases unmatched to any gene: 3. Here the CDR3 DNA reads TGTGCCAGCAGTGGGACAGGGGGTGGTAATTCACCCCTCCACTTT. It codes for CASSGTGGGNSPLHF.

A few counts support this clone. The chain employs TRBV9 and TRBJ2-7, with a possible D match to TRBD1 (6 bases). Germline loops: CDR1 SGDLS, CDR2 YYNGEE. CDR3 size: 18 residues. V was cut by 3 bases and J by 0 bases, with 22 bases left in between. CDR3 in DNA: TGTGCCAGCAGCGAAGAGGGGGTTATAGCGCTCAGCTCCTACGAGCAGTACTTC. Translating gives CASSEEGVIALSSYEQYF.

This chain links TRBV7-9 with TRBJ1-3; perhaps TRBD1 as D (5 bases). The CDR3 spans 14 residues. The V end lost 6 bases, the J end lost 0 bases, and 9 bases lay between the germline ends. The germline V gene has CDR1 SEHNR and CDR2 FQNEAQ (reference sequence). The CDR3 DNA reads TGTGCCAGCAGAGGGGCGACCTCTGGAAACACCATATATTTT. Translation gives CASRGATSGNTIYF.

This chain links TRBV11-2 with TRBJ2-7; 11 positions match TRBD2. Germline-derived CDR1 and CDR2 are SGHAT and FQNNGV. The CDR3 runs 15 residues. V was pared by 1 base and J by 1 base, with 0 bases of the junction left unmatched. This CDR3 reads CASSLVAGGSYEQYF. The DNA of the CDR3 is TGTGCCAGCAGCTTAGTAGCGGGAGGGTCCTACGAGCAGTACTTC.

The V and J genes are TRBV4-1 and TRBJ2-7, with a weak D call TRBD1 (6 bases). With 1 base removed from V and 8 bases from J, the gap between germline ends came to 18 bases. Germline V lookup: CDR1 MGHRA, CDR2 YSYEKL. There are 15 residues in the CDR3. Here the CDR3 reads CASSQGAGQHLQQYF. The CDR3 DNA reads TGCGCCAGCAGCCAAGGGGCAGGACAGCACCTCCAGCAGTACTTC.

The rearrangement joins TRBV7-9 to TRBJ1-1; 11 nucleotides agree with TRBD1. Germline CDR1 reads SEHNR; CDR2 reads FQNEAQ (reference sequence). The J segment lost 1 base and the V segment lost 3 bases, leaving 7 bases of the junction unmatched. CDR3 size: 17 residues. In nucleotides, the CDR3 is TGTGCCAGCAGCTTGAGGACAGGGGGCAAGAGGAACACTGAAGCTTTCTTT. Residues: CASSLRTGGKRNTEAFF.